The 30 T cell receptor beta chains listed next were all sequenced from one sample in a study of follicular helper T cells after annual influenza vaccination. Method: immunoSEQ multiplex PCR; TCRdb's copy keeps in-frame clones and lacks some. This sample yields 26,000 or so clones, of which more than 80% are seen a single time; approximately 1.1% belongs to the top ten. Time point given: 2014-2015 season, pre-vaccination. The input for sequencing was CXCR5+ CD38- circulating T follicular helper cells from blood, taken on the day of influenza vaccination. As to subset: circulating Tfh, non-naive CD4+CXCR5+PD-1+ (ICOS+CD38+ or ICOS-CD38-). The receptors here all came from an adult who received the influenza vaccine.

This sequence joins TRBV7-6 and TRBJ1-5; 7 positions match TRBD1. The junction had 2 bases not matched to a gene; V was cut back by 1 base and J by 2 bases. Germline V gene data show CDR1 as SGHVS and CDR2 as FNYEAQ. This CDR3 comprises 15 residues. CDR3: CASSLGTGGNQPQHF. The CDR3, as DNA: TGTGCCAGCAGCTTAGGTACAGGGGGCAATCAGCCCCAGCATTTT.

This clone was picked up a small number of times. The rearrangement joins TRBV10-3 to TRBJ2-1, with 8 bases fitting TRBD1. This CDR3 comprises 15 residues. Per germline, CDR1 ENHRY and CDR2 SYGVKD. Losses at the gene ends were 5 bases for V and 7 bases for J; bases not matched to a gene: 10. This CDR3 is CAISNTQGELNEQFF. The CDR3 bases are TGTGCCATCAGTAACACACAGGGGGAGTTGAATGAGCAGTTCTTC.

The chain couples TRBV19 to TRBJ1-2; possibly TRBD1 for D (6 bases). Trimming shortened V by 9 bases and J by 5 bases, and 16 bases separated the two germline ends. The CDR3 runs 13 residues. The germline CDR1 and CDR2 sequences are LNHDA and SQIVND (reference sequence). CDR3 nucleotide sequence: TGTGCCAGCACGTTGGCAGGGGCTTATGGCTACACCTTC. The encoded protein is CASTLAGAYGYTF.

J is TRBJ2-7 and V is TRBV5-1; 12 positions match TRBD2. CDR3 length equals 18 residues. Germline trimming cut 0 bases from V and 0 bases from J; bases unmatched to any gene: 7. CDR1 is SGHRS, CDR2 YFSETQ, per germline. In nucleotides, the CDR3 is TGCGCCAGCAGCTTGGGGACTAGCGGGACCACTACCTCCTACGAGCAGTACTTC. It yields the protein CASSLGTSGTTTSYEQYF. The whole variable domain, remainder taken from reference TRBV5-1 and TRBJ2-7, is KAGVTQTPRYLIKTRGQQVTLSCSPISGHRSVSWYQQTPGQGLQFLFEYFSETQRNKGNFPGRFSGRQFSNSRSEMNVSTLELGDSALYLCASSLGTSGTTTSYEQYFGPGTRLTVT.

This chain joins TRBV7-9 and TRBJ2-7; a possible D gene is TRBD2 (5 bases). The germline gives CDR1 SEHNR, CDR2 FQNEAQ (reference sequence). There are 11 residues in the CDR3. V was shortened by 2 bases and J by 11 bases, with 10 bases between the two germline ends. In DNA, the CDR3 is TGTGCCAGCAGCTTAAGCGGAGTAGAGTACTTC. It specifies CASSLSGVEYF.

CDR3 nucleotide sequence: TGCGCCAGCATGCTGACAGGGGGCAGCCCAAACTATGGCTACACCTTC. Amino acid sequence: CASMLTGGSPNYGYTF. The chain carries TRBV5-1 and TRBJ1-2, with 10 bases identical to TRBD1. Germline V CDR1 and CDR2: SGHRS, YFSETQ. V trimming: 6 bases; J trimming: 2 bases; junction bases outside the gene matches: 10. The CDR3 is 16 amino acids.

This sequence joins TRBV10-1 and TRBJ2-1, with a weak D call TRBD2 (6 bases). The germline V gene encodes CDR1 WNHNN and CDR2 SYGVQD (reference sequence). This CDR3 contains 13 residues. Trimming shortened V by 5 bases and J by 5 bases, and 10 bases separated the two germline ends. The CDR3 DNA sequence: TGCGCCAGCAGTCCGGACTATAACAATGAGCAGTTCTTC. Protein product: CASSPDYNNEQFF.

CDR3 DNA: TGTGCCAGCAGCCCAGCTCCAGCGGGGGGTTTCAATGAGCAGTTCTTC. Amino acids: CASSPAPAGGFNEQFF. The chain couples TRBV11-2 to TRBJ2-1; 9 bases map to TRBD2. J was trimmed by 6 bases and V by 5 bases; bases with no gene match: 11. CDR1 SGHAT and CDR2 FQNNGV come from the germline V gene. The CDR3 is 16 amino acids.

The chain joins TRBV20-1 to TRBJ2-1; D uncertain. CDR3 length: 11 residues. Trimming pared 4 bases from V and 13 bases from J, leaving 14 bases between. Germline V gives CDR1 DFQATT, CDR2 SNEGSKA (reference sequence). DNA for the CDR3: TGCAGTGCTAAGGCGGAGTTACGACAGTTCTTC. Translation: CSAKAELRQFF.

The rearrangement joins TRBV18 to TRBJ1-5, with a possible D match to TRBD1 (5 bases). Germline CDR1 reads KGHSH; CDR2 reads LQKENI. This CDR3 region has 13 residues. Trimming pared 2 bases from V and 6 bases from J, leaving 8 bases between. The CDR3 coding sequence is TGTGCCAGCTCACCAGGGGCAGCTCAGCCCCAGCATTTT. Encoded protein: CASSPGAAQPQHF.

The J gene is TRBJ1-4, the V gene TRBV20-1; a weak D match, TRBD1 (5 bases). Germline V gene lookup returns CDR1 DFQATT and CDR2 SNEGSKA (reference sequence). The CDR3 loop spans 11 amino acids. V gave up 5 bases and J gave up 11 bases, with 12 bases separating them. The CDR3 loop is CSAHWGHKLFF. The CDR3 bases are TGCAGTGCTCATTGGGGCCATAAACTGTTTTTT.

The chain employs TRBV19 and TRBJ2-5; 8 bases align to TRBD2. With V trimmed by 5 bases and J by 2 bases, 7 bases remained unmatched. Germline V gene lookup returns CDR1 LNHDA and CDR2 SQIVND (reference sequence). There are 15 residues in the CDR3. CDR3 coding DNA: TGTGCCAGTAGTTGGTCGGGGGGGAGGCAAGAGACCCAGTACTTC. Its translation is CASSWSGGRQETQYF.

This clone has a single count. The chain combines TRBV28 with TRBJ2-7; 7 nucleotides match TRBD2. CDR3 length equals 16 residues. V lost 3 bases, J lost 0 bases, and 8 bases stayed unmatched. The V gene's germline CDR1 is MDHEN and CDR2 SYDVKM. The CDR3 sequence is CASSLLPAGHSYEQYF. The CDR3 DNA reads as TGTGCCAGCAGTTTGCTACCAGCGGGGCACTCCTACGAGCAGTACTTC. The full variable domain, completed using reference TRBV28 and TRBJ2-7, is DVKVTQSSRYLVKRTGEKVFLECVQDMDHENMFWYRQDPGLGLRLIYFSYDVKMKEKGDIPEGYSVSREKKERFSLILESASTNQTSMYLCASSLLPAGHSYEQYFGPGTRLTVT.

The chain joins TRBV10-2 to TRBJ2-7; D is perhaps TRBD2 (6 bases). The germline V and J ends were trimmed by 2 bases and 12 bases, with 14 bases remaining between them. The germline CDR1 and CDR2 sequences are WSHSY and SAAADI. The CDR3 covers 12 residues. The CDR3 nucleotides are TGCGCCAGCAGTGAGCGGAGGGCTCGAGCGTACTTC. Translating gives CASSERRARAYF.

The V and J genes are TRBV5-4 and TRBJ1-4; no clear D gene. The CDR3 extends over 16 amino acids. Germline V lookup: CDR1 SGHNT, CDR2 YYREEE (reference sequence). Trimming left V 3 bases short and J 2 bases short, with 14 bases between. The chain's CDR3 is CASSSQSGGTNEKLFF. The CDR3 nucleotides read TGTGCCAGCAGCTCCCAGTCGGGAGGTACTAATGAAAAACTGTTTTTT. The whole variable domain, remainder taken from reference TRBV5-4 and TRBJ1-4, is ETGVTQSPTHLIKTRGQQVTLRCSSQSGHNTVSWYQQALGQGPQFIFQYYREEENGRGNFPPRFSGLQFPNYSSELNVNALELDDSALYLCASSSQSGGTNEKLFFGSGTQLSVL.

The chain joins TRBV5-8 to TRBJ1-1, with a weak D call TRBD1 (6 bases). Germline V lookup: CDR1 SGHTS, CDR2 YDEGEE. The V and J ends lost 0 bases and 5 bases respectively, with 20 bases between them. The CDR3 runs 17 residues. CDR3 region: CASSLGGGARTGTEAFF. The CDR3 region has the DNA TGTGCCAGCAGCTTGGGAGGGGGGGCGCGGACGGGGACTGAAGCTTTCTTT.

V and J are TRBV2 and TRBJ1-2; no definite D call. Germline V lookup: CDR1 SNHLY, CDR2 FYNNEI. The CDR3 consists of 12 residues. V lost 7 bases, J lost 1 base, and 7 bases lay in between. The CDR3 DNA reads as TGTGCCAGCAATCGGGATAACTATGGCTACACCTTC. Translated, it gives CASNRDNYGYTF.

The chain links TRBV7-2 to TRBJ2-5, with TRBD2 matching over 9 bases. Germline CDR1 SGHTA, CDR2 FQGNSA. This CDR3 region has 15 residues. The V segment lost 5 bases and the J segment 7 bases; nucleotides outside the gene matches: 11. CDR3 region: CASSVAGGRSGTQYF. The CDR3 DNA reads as TGTGCCAGCAGCGTCGCGGGGGGGAGGAGTGGGACCCAGTACTTC. Looking up the rest from reference TRBV7-2 and TRBJ2-5 gives the full variable domain: GAGVSQSPSNKVTEKGKDVELRCDPISGHTALYWYRQSLGQGLEFLIYFQGNSAPDKSGLPSDRFSAERTGGSVSTLTIQRTQQEDSAVYLCASSVAGGRSGTQYFGPGTRLLVL.

The rearrangement joins TRBV28 to TRBJ1-1, with 7 nucleotides matching TRBD1. The V segment lost 5 bases and the J segment 5 bases; nucleotides outside the gene matches: 8. Germline loops: CDR1 MDHEN, CDR2 SYDVKM. This CDR3 comprises 14 residues. The CDR3 sequence: CASSRTDRLTEAFF. Here the CDR3 DNA reads TGTGCCAGCAGTCGCACGGACAGGTTAACTGAAGCTTTCTTT. Complete variable domain (other parts from reference TRBV28 and TRBJ1-1): DVKVTQSSRYLVKRTGEKVFLECVQDMDHENMFWYRQDPGLGLRLIYFSYDVKMKEKGDIPEGYSVSREKKERFSLILESASTNQTSMYLCASSRTDRLTEAFFGQGTRLTVV.

This clone was seen a single time. The chain joins TRBV5-1 to TRBJ2-3; 9 positions match TRBD1. The J segment lost 6 bases and the V segment lost 1 base, leaving 3 bases of the junction unmatched. The germline gives CDR1 SGHRS, CDR2 YFSETQ. This CDR3 region has 14 residues. This chain's CDR3 is CASSLTGGRDTQYF. In DNA form, the CDR3 reads TGCGCCAGCAGCTTGACAGGGGGCAGGGATACGCAGTATTTT.

In this sample, this clone turned up once. V usage is TRBV6-5 and J usage is TRBJ2-5; TRBD2 matches 8 bases. J was trimmed by 4 bases and V by 2 bases; bases with no gene match: 3. Germline V lookup: CDR1 MNHEY, CDR2 SVGAGI. The CDR3 totals 14 residues. The CDR3 DNA is TGTGCCAGCAGTTACCGCGGGGGGCGAGAGACCCAGTACTTC. This translates into CASSYRGGRETQYF.

This sequence joins TRBV7-9 and TRBJ2-5; tentatively, D is TRBD2 (5 bases). Germline CDR1 and CDR2: SEHNR and FQNEAQ (reference sequence). The ends were cut back, 1 base at V and 12 bases at J, with 12 bases in the middle. CDR3 length equals 12 residues. CDR3 region: CASSLEVGIKYF. The CDR3 nucleotides are TGTGCCAGCAGCTTAGAAGTCGGGATTAAGTACTTC.

The rearrangement links TRBV15 to TRBJ2-5; possibly TRBD2 for D (6 bases). V was trimmed by 8 bases and J by 1 base, leaving 17 bases between them. This CDR3 is built from 15 residues. Germline V gives CDR1 LNHNV, CDR2 YYDKDF (reference sequence). The CDR3 nucleotides are TGTGCCACCCGACCAGGGCGGGGCGGCCAAGAGACCCAGTACTTC. Residues: CATRPGRGGQETQYF.

Only a few counts were recorded for this clone. The sample has other DNA sequences that encode this CDR3 too. The chain employs TRBV2 and TRBJ2-1, with 8 bases fitting TRBD1. The V gene end was trimmed by 3 bases and the J gene end by 1 base; junction bases not matched to a gene: 2. The CDR3 is 15 residues long. Germline values: CDR1 SNHLY, CDR2 FYNNEI. The chain's CDR3 is CASSEDRASYNEQFF. The CDR3 region has the DNA TGTGCCAGCAGTGAGGACAGGGCGTCCTACAATGAGCAGTTCTTC.

The chain recombines TRBV29-1 with TRBJ2-5; 9 bases match TRBD1. V lost 7 bases to trimming and J lost 5 bases; unmatched junction nucleotides: 8. This CDR3 region has 13 residues. The V gene's germline CDR1 is SQVTM and CDR2 ANQGSEA. The CDR3 DNA reads TGCAGCGGTCTACAGGGGGCCTCGGAGACCCAGTACTTC. Translating gives CSGLQGASETQYF. The full variable domain, in which reference TRBV29-1 and TRBJ2-5 provide the parts outside the CDR3, is SAVISQKPSRDICQRGTSLTIQCQVDSQVTMMFWYRQQPGQSLTLIATANQGSEATYESGFVIDKFPISRPNLTFSTLTVSNMSPEDSSIYLCSGLQGASETQYFGPGTRLLVL.

The genes are TRBV11-2 and TRBJ2-3; 10 bases align to TRBD2. Germline V gene lookup returns CDR1 SGHAT and CDR2 FQNNGV. The CDR3 consists of 13 residues. Unmatched junction bases numbered 4, after V lost 0 bases and J lost 13 bases. CDR3 in amino acids: CASSLDRLAGEYF. CDR3 nucleotides: TGTGCCAGCAGCTTAGATCGCCTAGCGGGGGAGTATTTT.

The chain has TRBV5-1 and TRBJ1-3, with no clear D. This CDR3 is 14 amino acids long. Trimming left V 5 bases short and J 0 bases short, with 9 bases between. Germline V gene lookup returns CDR1 SGHRS and CDR2 YFSETQ. CDR3 bases: TGCGCCAGCAGGCCAATTAGCTCTGGAAACACCATATATTTT. Translated: CASRPISSGNTIYF.

J is TRBJ1-4 and V is TRBV7-9, with D possibly being TRBD1 (5 bases). V was trimmed by 5 bases and J by 2 bases, leaving 12 bases between them. Germline loops: CDR1 SEHNR, CDR2 FQNEAQ (reference sequence). This CDR3 comprises 15 residues. CDR3 DNA sequence: TGTGCCAGCAGCCTTCAGCGGGGGACTAATGAAAAACTGTTTTTT. It encodes CASSLQRGTNEKLFF. The whole variable domain, remainder taken from reference TRBV7-9 and TRBJ1-4, is DTGVSQNPRHKITKRGQNVTFRCDPISEHNRLYWYRQTLGQGPEFLTYFQNEAQLEKSRLLSDRFSAERPKGSFSTLEIQRTEQGDSAMYLCASSLQRGTNEKLFFGSGTQLSVL.

The chain links TRBV30 to TRBJ2-6; 7 positions match TRBD1. The CDR3 consists of 15 residues. V trimming: 5 bases; J trimming: 0 bases; junction bases outside the gene matches: 4. Germline CDR1 and CDR2: GTSNPN and SVGIG (reference sequence). CDR3: CAWGRQGSGANVLTF. The CDR3 DNA reads as TGTGCCTGGGGGAGACAGGGCTCTGGGGCCAACGTCCTGACTTTC. Looking up the rest from reference TRBV30 and TRBJ2-6 gives the full variable domain: SQTIHQWPATLVQPVGSPLSLECTVEGTSNPNLYWYRQAAGRGLQLLFYSVGIGQISSEVPQNLSASRPQDRQFILSSKKLLLSDSGFYLCAWGRQGSGANVLTFGAGSRLTVL.

V usage is TRBV6-4 and J usage is TRBJ2-3, with a weak D call TRBD2 (6 bases). Trimming pared 8 bases from V and 6 bases from J, leaving 18 bases between. Germline V gives CDR1 MRHNA, CDR2 SNTAGT. The CDR3 contains 14 residues. The CDR3 here is CASSRTTEGDTQYF. The CDR3 DNA sequence: TGTGCCAGCTCTAGGACTACGGAAGGGGATACGCAGTATTTT.